The T cell receptor beta chain described here comes from a study of T cell responses to AZD1222 COVID-19 vaccine. Only in-frame clones appear in the TCRdb table, and some are missing; sequencing was by immunoSEQ multiplex PCR. The top ten hold roughly 7.8% of the sample, which has approximately 120,000 clones, approximately 90% seen once. As to this clone: Its antigen is currently unknown.

After removal of 4 bases from V and 12 bases from J, the junction contained 8 bases not matched to a gene. The CDR3 loop spans 13 amino acids. Germline-derived CDR1 and CDR2 are MNHEY and SVGAGI. Study results and caveats: Dominant at 160-218 and 743-854, vaccine-associated CD4 TCRs also spanned spike.

This clonotype originated in an adult in good health. V is TRBV6-5 and J is TRBJ2-1, with 8 bases aligning to TRBD2. The sequenced sample was peripheral blood, obtained on day 0 of AZD1222 vaccination. CDR3 residues: CASSSGGSPRQFF. CDR3 bases: TGTGCCAGCAGTTCGGGGGGGAGTCCTCGGCAGTTCTTC.